These T cell receptor beta chains were read from a single sample in a study of shared clonotypes between healthy human individuals. Sequencing was performed with immunoSEQ multiplex PCR; in TCRdb, only in-frame clones are kept and a portion is missing. The table lists approximately 530,000 clones, 96% of them singletons. Sequences were obtained from naive CD4+ T cells sorted from blood. The receptors derive from a woman under 40 in good health. Each CDR3 is given with its conserved first and last residue. A D gene is named only where the DNA matches it firmly. Clone size, where shown, is once, few, many, or a class for clones that have expanded.

TRBV20-1	TRBJ2-2	-	-	CSAYKTGELFF	TGCAGTGCGTACAAAACCGGGGAGCTGTTTTTT
TRBV6-1	TRBJ1-5	-	-	CASSAYRSNQPQHF	TGTGCCAGCAGTGCGTATCGTAGCAATCAGCCCCAGCATTTT
TRBV6-5	TRBJ2-1	TRBD2	-	CASSSYRTSGSDEQFF	TGTGCCAGCAGTTCCTATCGGACTAGCGGGAGTGATGAGCAGTTCTTC
TRBV5-4	TRBJ2-7	-	-	CASSFSWAAPSYEQYF	TGTGCCAGCAGCTTTAGTTGGGCAGCTCCTTCCTACGAGCAGTACTTC
TRBV27	TRBJ2-1	TRBD2	-	CASSRLAGRVLEQFF	TGTGCCAGCAGTAGATTAGCGGGAAGAGTGCTTGAGCAGTTCTTC
TRBV15	TRBJ2-1	TRBD2	-	CATSNPVTGLAGVGEQFF	TGTGCCACCAGTAACCCCGTCACCGGACTAGCGGGAGTGGGTGAGCAGTTCTTC
TRBV7-9	TRBJ1-1	-	-	CASSLNGNTEAFF	TGTGCCAGCAGCTTAAATGGGAACACTGAAGCTTTCTTT
TRBV15	TRBJ2-1	-	-	CATSRENVLNEQFF	TGTGCCACCAGCAGAGAAAACGTGTTGAATGAGCAGTTCTTC
TRBV5-1	TRBJ1-1	-	-	CASSLVAGGVTEAFF	TGCGCCAGCAGCTTGGTTGCGGGGGGAGTTACTGAAGCTTTCTTT
TRBV18	TRBJ1-3	-	-	CASFNASGTLSGNTIYF	TGTGCCAGCTTTAACGCCTCCGGGACGCTATCCGGAAACACCATATATTTT
TRBV19	TRBJ1-4	-	-	CASSIMGQLFF	TGTGCCAGTAGTATAATGGGACAACTGTTTTTT
TRBV2	TRBJ2-3	-	-	CASSLRVLSVDTQYF	TGTGCCAGCAGTCTCAGGGTTTTAAGTGTAGATACGCAGTATTTT
TRBV4-1	TRBJ1-1	-	-	CASSQRLDSPNTEAFF	TGCGCCAGCAGCCAACGACTAGACAGTCCGAACACTGAAGCTTTCTTT
TRBV30	TRBJ2-5	-	-	CAWSVPWTSGEQYF	TGTGCCTGGAGTGTACCCTGGACGAGTGGAGAGCAGTACTTC
TRBV29-1	TRBJ1-1	-	-	CSVAGATEAFF	TGCAGCGTTGCAGGGGCCACTGAAGCTTTCTTT
TRBV28	TRBJ1-1	TRBD1	-	CASTRGGKTNTEAFF	TGTGCCAGCACCCGAGGGGGCAAGACGAACACTGAAGCTTTCTTT
TRBV28	TRBJ1-3	-	-	CASSLTSRSGNTIYF	TGTGCCAGCAGTTTAACATCCCGCTCTGGAAACACCATATATTTT
TRBV14	TRBJ2-6	TRBD1	-	CASSPHQGATGANVLTF	TGTGCCAGCAGCCCCCACCAGGGGGCTACTGGGGCCAACGTCCTGACTTTC
TRBV28	TRBJ2-7	TRBD2	-	CASSLFSSSGGFSYEQYF	TGTGCCAGCAGTTTATTCTCCTCCAGCGGGGGATTCTCCTACGAGCAGTACTTC
TRBV7-9	TRBJ2-1	-	-	CASSLGQGVNEQFF	TGTGCCAGCAGCTTAGGGCAGGGTGTCAATGAGCAGTTCTTC
TRBV19	TRBJ2-7	-	-	CASSPGQSPSYEQYF	TGTGCCAGTAGTCCAGGACAGTCCCCCTCCTACGAGCAGTACTTC
TRBV18	TRBJ1-5	-	-	CASSPAEDRNQPQHF	TGTGCCAGCTCACCCGCCGAGGACCGCAATCAGCCCCAGCATTTT
TRBV7-2	TRBJ2-7	-	-	CASSLAGGLSYEQYF	TGTGCCAGCAGCTTAGCGGGCGGTCTGTCCTACGAGCAGTACTTC
TRBV11-2	TRBJ2-7	TRBD2	-	CASSKSGLAIYEQYF	TGTGCCAGCAGCAAATCGGGACTAGCAATCTACGAGCAGTACTTC
TRBV6-5	TRBJ2-7	-	-	CASSYEGQGLWEQYF	TGTGCCAGCAGTTACGAGGGGCAGGGCCTTTGGGAGCAGTACTTC
TRBV9	TRBJ2-1	-	-	CASRPLGRNFDNEQFF	TGTGCCAGCAGGCCACTGGGTCGTAATTTTGACAATGAGCAGTTCTTC
TRBV7-8	TRBJ2-7	TRBD1	-	CASSPLRDRGRHEQYF	TGTGCCAGCAGCCCACTCCGGGACAGGGGGCGGCACGAGCAGTACTTC
TRBV6-5	TRBJ1-1	TRBD1	-	CASSAGTGWGAEAFF	TGTGCCAGCAGCGCCGGGACAGGGTGGGGTGCTGAAGCTTTCTTT
TRBV6-4	TRBJ2-1	-	-	CASSAHNSEQFF	TGTGCCAGCAGTGCACATAACAGTGAGCAGTTCTTC
TRBV7-9	TRBJ1-1	TRBD1	once	CASSFTGAILNTEAFF	TGTGCCAGCAGCTTTACAGGGGCGATACTGAACACTGAAGCTTTCTTT
TRBV11-1	TRBJ2-7	TRBD2	once	CASSFDHGRSSYEQYF	TGTGCCAGCAGCTTCGATCACGGGAGGAGCTCCTACGAGCAGTACTTC
TRBV5-6	TRBJ2-7	-	-	CASSFRTAKRRDEQYF	TGTGCCAGCAGCTTCCGGACAGCTAAGAGAAGGGACGAGCAGTACTTC
TRBV5-1	TRBJ2-3	TRBD1	-	CASSFGTGGSTDTQYF	TGCGCCAGCAGCTTTGGGACAGGGGGTAGCACAGATACGCAGTATTTT
TRBV15	TRBJ1-1	-	once	CATSIGQPSEAFF	TGTGCCACCAGCATCGGACAGCCGTCTGAAGCTTTCTTT
TRBV19	TRBJ2-5	TRBD1	-	CASSTPRKAGGETQYF	TGTGCCAGTAGTACTCCGCGTAAGGCAGGGGGAGAGACCCAGTACTTC
TRBV7-9	TRBJ2-7	TRBD2	-	CASSLGREGEQYF	TGTGCCAGCAGCTTAGGACGGGAGGGCGAGCAGTACTTC
TRBV5-1	TRBJ2-3	-	-	CASSTDLAGDTQYF	TGCGCCAGCAGTACCGATTTAGCCGGGGATACGCAGTATTTT
TRBV7-9	TRBJ1-2	TRBD1	-	CASGTGGYYGYTF	TGTGCCAGCGGGACAGGGGGCTACTATGGCTACACCTTC
TRBV18	TRBJ1-4	-	-	CASSPGRNEKLFF	TGTGCCAGCTCACCGGGACGCAATGAAAAACTGTTTTTT
TRBV30	TRBJ2-4	TRBD2	-	CAWSVFRTSGRGAKNIQYF	TGTGCCTGGAGTGTATTCCGGACTAGCGGGAGGGGTGCCAAAAACATTCAGTACTTC
TRBV6-5	TRBJ2-7	-	-	CASSYSGVAGTYEQYF	TGTGCCAGCAGTTACTCGGGGGTTGCTGGAACCTACGAGCAGTACTTC
TRBV9	TRBJ2-7	TRBD2	-	CASSPNPGLAYEQYF	TGTGCCAGCAGCCCAAATCCGGGACTAGCCTACGAGCAGTACTTC
TRBV29-1	TRBJ2-1	TRBD2	-	CSVKTAGLAGVEQFF	TGCAGCGTTAAAACCGCGGGACTAGCGGGAGTTGAGCAGTTCTTC
TRBV4-2	TRBJ2-5	TRBD2	-	CASSRGTSGRSQETQYF	TGTGCCAGCAGCCGCGGGACTAGCGGGAGGAGCCAAGAGACCCAGTACTTC
TRBV2	TRBJ1-4	-	-	CASSPNSGGGEKLFF	TGTGCCAGCAGTCCGAATAGCGGCGGGGGTGAAAAACTGTTTTTT
TRBV18	TRBJ1-3	-	-	CASSEWSSTGNTIYF	TGTGCCAGCTCCGAGTGGAGTAGCACTGGAAACACCATATATTTT
TRBV5-4	TRBJ2-2	TRBD1	-	CASTIQGGTGELFF	TGTGCCAGCACCATACAGGGGGGCACCGGGGAGCTGTTTTTT
TRBV6-1	TRBJ2-1	TRBD2	-	CASSAGGRISYNEQFF	TGTGCCAGCAGTGCGGGCGGGAGAATTTCCTACAATGAGCAGTTCTTC
TRBV7-3	TRBJ2-1	-	-	CASSFGSVNNEQFF	TGTGCCAGCAGCTTTGGGAGCGTAAACAATGAGCAGTTCTTC
TRBV6-6	TRBJ2-5	-	-	CASSYRGEQETQYF	TGTGCCAGCAGTTACAGGGGGGAACAAGAGACCCAGTACTTC
TRBV28	TRBJ2-1	-	-	CASSQLQESSYNEQFF	TGTGCCAGCAGCCAACTCCAGGAAAGCTCCTACAATGAGCAGTTCTTC
TRBV7-9	TRBJ2-5	-	-	CASSLATEETQYF	TGTGCCAGCAGCTTAGCTACCGAAGAGACCCAGTACTTC
TRBV5-1	TRBJ2-3	TRBD2	once	CASSFLTSGSTDTQYF	TGCGCCAGCAGCTTCTTGACTAGCGGGAGCACAGATACGCAGTATTTT
TRBV5-5	TRBJ1-5	TRBD1	-	CASSWHRDRGDQPQHF	TGTGCCAGCAGCTGGCACCGGGACAGGGGAGATCAGCCCCAGCATTTT
TRBV6-1	TRBJ1-5	-	-	CASSGTVGSNQPQHF	TGTGCCAGCAGTGGGACAGTAGGTAGTAATCAGCCCCAGCATTTT
TRBV5-1	TRBJ2-2	TRBD1	-	CASSLPGQGTGELFF	TGCGCCAGCAGCTTACCGGGACAGGGGACCGGGGAGCTGTTTTTT